Listed below are T cell receptor beta chains from one sample, sequenced in a study of T cell responses to AZD1222 COVID-19 vaccine. Only in-frame clones appear in the TCRdb table, and some are missing; sequencing was by immunoSEQ multiplex PCR. The sample has around 180,000 clones; 87% are singletons. The sample here was peripheral blood, taken on day 0 of MenACWY control vaccination. All receptors come from an adult in good health. Both conserved end residues are part of each CDR3. Each record gives: clone size, J gene, D gene, V gene, CDR3 protein, CDR3 DNA. D genes are given only for firm matches. Expanded clones get a size class; other rows say once, few or many, or leave the size out.

clone_size: NA; j_call: TRBJ1-4; d_call: NA; v_call: TRBV28; cdr3_aa: CASSAPGTGNEKLFF; cdr3_nt: TGTGCCAGCAGTGCACCGGGGACTGGAAATGAAAAACTGTTTTTT
clone_size: NA; j_call: TRBJ2-1; d_call: NA; v_call: TRBV3-1/TRBV3-2; cdr3_aa: CASSQVTWVFSYNEQFF; cdr3_nt: TGTGCCAGCAGCCAAGTCACGTGGGTGTTTTCCTACAATGAGCAGTTCTTC
clone_size: once; j_call: TRBJ1-2; d_call: TRBD1; v_call: TRBV5-5; cdr3_aa: CASSDGDSRGNGYTF; cdr3_nt: TGTGCCAGCAGCGATGGGGATTCCAGGGGGAATGGCTACACCTTC
clone_size: NA; j_call: TRBJ2-1; d_call: TRBD2; v_call: TRBV7-8; cdr3_aa: CASSLRLAGGYEQFF; cdr3_nt: TGTGCCAGCAGCTTACGCCTAGCGGGGGGGTATGAGCAGTTCTTC
clone_size: NA; j_call: TRBJ2-5; d_call: NA; v_call: TRBV18; cdr3_aa: CASSPPSRQYQETQYF; cdr3_nt: TGTGCCAGCTCACCACCGTCGCGACAGTACCAAGAGACCCAGTACTTC
clone_size: NA; j_call: TRBJ1-2; d_call: TRBD1; v_call: TRBV28; cdr3_aa: CASSSAGQVGLYGYTF; cdr3_nt: TGTGCCAGCAGTTCCGCCGGACAGGTGGGACTCTATGGCTACACCTTC
clone_size: few; j_call: TRBJ1-4; d_call: NA; v_call: TRBV28; cdr3_aa: CASSTVQGGREKLFF; cdr3_nt: TGTGCCAGCAGTACGGTTCAGGGAGGTCGGGAAAAACTGTTTTTT
clone_size: NA; j_call: TRBJ2-7; d_call: TRBD1; v_call: TRBV28; cdr3_aa: CASSLAQGVFYEQYF; cdr3_nt: TGTGCCAGCAGCCTCGCTCAGGGGGTATTTTACGAGCAGTACTTC
clone_size: NA; j_call: TRBJ2-1; d_call: TRBD2; v_call: TRBV28; cdr3_aa: CASSWGGGRASKAFF; cdr3_nt: TGTGCCAGCAGTTGGGGTGGCGGGAGGGCCTCCAAGGCGTTCTTC
clone_size: NA; j_call: TRBJ1-2; d_call: NA; v_call: TRBV6-5; cdr3_aa: CASSLRWANYGYTF; cdr3_nt: TGTGCCAGCAGTTTACGTTGGGCTAACTATGGCTACACCTTC
clone_size: NA; j_call: TRBJ2-1; d_call: NA; v_call: TRBV15; cdr3_aa: CATSRPKGTYNEQFF; cdr3_nt: TGTGCCACCAGCAGGCCCAAGGGCACCTACAATGAGCAGTTCTTC
clone_size: NA; j_call: TRBJ1-1; d_call: NA; v_call: TRBV11-2; cdr3_aa: CASSLNTEAFF; cdr3_nt: TGTGCCAGCAGTCTGAACACTGAAGCTTTCTTT
clone_size: NA; j_call: TRBJ2-7; d_call: TRBD2; v_call: TRBV6-2/TRBV6-3; cdr3_aa: CASSEWWSGGQYEQYF; cdr3_nt: TGTGCCAGCAGCGAATGGTGGAGCGGGGGACAATACGAGCAGTACTTC
clone_size: NA; j_call: TRBJ2-1; d_call: NA; v_call: TRBV20-1; cdr3_aa: CSASGVAGLLYNEQFF; cdr3_nt: TGCAGTGCTAGTGGGGTGGCGGGACTCTTATACAATGAGCAGTTCTTC
clone_size: NA; j_call: TRBJ2-7; d_call: NA; v_call: TRBV5-8; cdr3_aa: CASSSRTRTDFYEQYF; cdr3_nt: TGTGCCAGCAGCTCACGAACGAGGACGGACTTCTACGAGCAGTACTTC
clone_size: NA; j_call: TRBJ2-5; d_call: TRBD1; v_call: TRBV5-4; cdr3_aa: CASRINRGPRQETQYF; cdr3_nt: TGTGCCAGCAGGATAAACAGGGGGCCCCGTCAAGAGACCCAGTACTTC
clone_size: NA; j_call: TRBJ2-3; d_call: NA; v_call: TRBV2; cdr3_aa: CASSEQGLSVGDTQYF; cdr3_nt: TGTGCCAGCAGTGAGCAGGGGCTCTCGGTAGGCGATACGCAGTATTTT
clone_size: NA; j_call: TRBJ2-7; d_call: NA; v_call: TRBV6-5; cdr3_aa: CASSYSLGRKSYEQYF; cdr3_nt: TGTGCCAGCAGTTACTCCCTGGGACGTAAGTCCTACGAGCAGTACTTC
clone_size: NA; j_call: TRBJ1-3; d_call: NA; v_call: TRBV10-3; cdr3_aa: CAVQQLPGEIGNTIYF; cdr3_nt: TGTGCCGTGCAACAACTCCCTGGGGAGATTGGAAACACCATATATTTT
clone_size: NA; j_call: TRBJ1-1; d_call: NA; v_call: TRBV28; cdr3_aa: CASRSGVVGENTEAFF; cdr3_nt: TGTGCCAGCCGCTCTGGGGTGGTTGGCGAAAACACTGAAGCTTTCTTT
clone_size: NA; j_call: TRBJ2-3; d_call: NA; v_call: TRBV6-5; cdr3_aa: CASSPDIFAETQYF; cdr3_nt: TGTGCCAGCAGTCCCGACATCTTCGCAGAGACGCAGTATTTT
clone_size: NA; j_call: TRBJ2-3; d_call: TRBD2; v_call: TRBV7-8; cdr3_aa: CASSHTGLGDTDTQYF; cdr3_nt: TGTGCCAGCAGCCATACGGGACTAGGAGACACAGATACGCAGTATTTT
clone_size: NA; j_call: TRBJ2-3; d_call: TRBD2; v_call: TRBV2; cdr3_aa: CASTIGLAGADTQYF; cdr3_nt: TGTGCCAGCACCATCGGACTAGCGGGAGCAGATACGCAGTATTTT
clone_size: NA; j_call: TRBJ2-1; d_call: TRBD2; v_call: TRBV28; cdr3_aa: CASSSLGGGSYNEQFF; cdr3_nt: TGTGCCAGCAGTTCCCTCGGCGGGGGCTCCTACAATGAGCAGTTCTTC
clone_size: NA; j_call: TRBJ2-3; d_call: TRBD2; v_call: TRBV4-3; cdr3_aa: CASSPGLAETDTQYF; cdr3_nt: TGCGCCAGCAGCCCGGGACTAGCGGAAACAGATACGCAGTATTTT
clone_size: NA; j_call: TRBJ1-3; d_call: NA; v_call: TRBV2; cdr3_aa: CASRKTGSSGNTIYF; cdr3_nt: TGTGCCAGCAGGAAAACAGGTTCCTCTGGAAACACCATATATTTT
clone_size: NA; j_call: TRBJ1-4; d_call: NA; v_call: TRBV6-2/TRBV6-3; cdr3_aa: CASSSKEYEKLFF; cdr3_nt: TGTGCCAGCAGTTCAAAGGAATATGAAAAACTGTTTTTT
clone_size: NA; j_call: TRBJ2-5; d_call: NA; v_call: TRBV28; cdr3_aa: CASIQRWGHKTQYF; cdr3_nt: TGTGCCAGCATCCAACGATGGGGACATAAGACCCAGTACTTC
clone_size: NA; j_call: TRBJ1-3; d_call: NA; v_call: TRBV5-1; cdr3_aa: CASSSGGLSSGNTIYF; cdr3_nt: TGCGCCAGCAGCTCCGGGGGGCTCTCCTCTGGAAACACCATATATTTT
clone_size: once; j_call: TRBJ1-5; d_call: NA; v_call: TRBV29-1; cdr3_aa: CSVAVGGNQPQHF; cdr3_nt: TGCAGCGTTGCTGTGGGAGGCAATCAGCCCCAGCATTTT
clone_size: NA; j_call: TRBJ2-1; d_call: NA; v_call: TRBV3-1/TRBV3-2; cdr3_aa: CASSPSGALEQFF; cdr3_nt: TGTGCCAGCAGCCCTTCAGGGGCACTTGAGCAGTTCTTC
clone_size: NA; j_call: TRBJ2-3; d_call: NA; v_call: TRBV6-5; cdr3_aa: CASSTVTSTDTQYF; cdr3_nt: TGTGCCAGCTCGACGGTAACTAGCACAGATACGCAGTATTTT
clone_size: once; j_call: TRBJ1-5; d_call: TRBD1; v_call: TRBV6-2/TRBV6-3; cdr3_aa: CASSSYDRDNQPQHF; cdr3_nt: TGTGCCAGCAGTTCCTACGACAGGGACAATCAGCCCCAGCATTTT
clone_size: NA; j_call: TRBJ2-5; d_call: TRBD2; v_call: TRBV9; cdr3_aa: CASSVGTGTRRETQYF; cdr3_nt: TGTGCCAGCAGCGTAGGAACCGGGACTAGGAGAGAGACCCAGTACTTC
clone_size: NA; j_call: TRBJ2-7; d_call: NA; v_call: TRBV28; cdr3_aa: CASSTDRSSYEQYF; cdr3_nt: TGTGCCAGCAGTACGGACCGATCCTCCTACGAGCAGTACTTC
clone_size: NA; j_call: TRBJ1-5; d_call: TRBD1; v_call: TRBV6-5; cdr3_aa: CASKGQGGNQPQHF; cdr3_nt: TGTGCCAGCAAGGGACAGGGTGGCAATCAGCCCCAGCATTTT
clone_size: few; j_call: TRBJ2-2; d_call: NA; v_call: TRBV18; cdr3_aa: CASSGTGELFF; cdr3_nt: TGTGCCAGCTCGGGAACCGGGGAGCTGTTTTTT
clone_size: once; j_call: TRBJ2-3; d_call: TRBD2; v_call: TRBV29-1; cdr3_aa: CSGASGPHTDTQYF; cdr3_nt: TGCAGCGGCGCTAGCGGGCCTCACACAGATACGCAGTATTTT
clone_size: NA; j_call: TRBJ2-5; d_call: NA; v_call: TRBV11-2; cdr3_aa: CASSRRDWTEQETQYF; cdr3_nt: TGTGCCAGCAGCAGAAGGGATTGGACAGAACAAGAGACCCAGTACTTC
clone_size: NA; j_call: TRBJ2-1; d_call: NA; v_call: TRBV7-3; cdr3_aa: CASSSSVGRDEQFF; cdr3_nt: TGTGCCAGCAGCTCCTCGGTGGGAAGGGATGAGCAGTTCTTC
clone_size: once; j_call: TRBJ2-5; d_call: TRBD1; v_call: TRBV5-1; cdr3_aa: CASSLVAGGVETQYF; cdr3_nt: TGCGCCAGCAGCTTGGTAGCAGGGGGCGTAGAGACCCAGTACTTC
clone_size: NA; j_call: TRBJ1-5; d_call: TRBD1; v_call: TRBV19; cdr3_aa: CASRGDRGGQPQHF; cdr3_nt: TGTGCCAGTAGGGGGGACAGGGGAGGTCAGCCCCAGCATTTT
clone_size: once; j_call: TRBJ2-3; d_call: TRBD1; v_call: TRBV29-1; cdr3_aa: CSVASQGGTDTQYF; cdr3_nt: TGCAGCGTTGCGAGCCAGGGGGGCACAGATACGCAGTATTTT
clone_size: NA; j_call: TRBJ2-3; d_call: TRBD1; v_call: TRBV7-8; cdr3_aa: CASSPRTGADTQYF; cdr3_nt: TGTGCCAGCAGCCCCCGGACAGGGGCAGATACGCAGTATTTT
clone_size: NA; j_call: TRBJ1-2; d_call: NA; v_call: TRBV7-2; cdr3_aa: CASSSGTSYGYTF; cdr3_nt: TGTGCCAGCAGCTCAGGGACCTCCTATGGCTACACCTTC
clone_size: NA; j_call: TRBJ2-7; d_call: NA; v_call: TRBV27; cdr3_aa: CASSLSWAPTNEQYF; cdr3_nt: TGTGCCAGCAGTTTATCTTGGGCCCCAACCAACGAGCAGTACTTC